The source of this T cell receptor beta chain is a study of shared clonotypes between healthy human individuals. At the level of the study: Donors had three CD4 naive, three CD4 memory, two CD8 naive and one CD8 memory plate apiece.

The study, taken as a whole, reports: Relative to their counterparts shared across all four donors, non-shared clonotypes exhibited diminished generation probabilities.

The CDR3 spans 14 residues. Per the germline V gene, CDR1 is SQVTM and CDR2 is ANQGSEA. V gave up 5 bases and J gave up 4 bases, with 17 bases separating them. The naive CD8 subset, CD45RO-negative cells positively selected for CCR7, excluded terminally differentiated effector memory CD45RA+ cells. This clone has more than one count but fewer than ten. The antigen remains unidentified. Replicate PCRs for sorted subsets used 200 to 250 ng DNA; this equaled 25,000 to 30,000 T cell genomes. Sequencing used immunoSEQ multiplex PCR; TCRdb keeps in-frame clones, though not all of them. Of around 1.9 million clones in the sample, just over 90% were seen once.

Sample: naive CD8+ T cells from PBMCs. The chain couples TRBV29-1 to TRBJ2-5; a possible D gene is TRBD1 (6 bases). The receptor's source is a man younger than 35 in good health. Some clones in this sample may be carry-over from other donors' samples. The CDR3 sequence: CSVHPGTSSETQYF. In nucleotides, the CDR3 is TGCAGCGTTCATCCGGGGACATCGTCAGAGACCCAGTACTTC.